One and the same sample provided the 12 T cell receptor beta chains below, sequenced in a study of T cell repertoires in aging, cancer and after chemotherapy. TRB rearrangements spanning V, D and J were amplified using mixed TRB-A/B primers. TCRdb analysed the multiplex PCR reads with MiXCR anew, one entry per CDR3 protein. The data hold thousands of distinct CDR3 sequences, with 23% observed a single time. The template was genomic DNA from peripheral blood, not RNA. The source material was blood. Source of these receptors: a human donor with a blood cancer. The donor label of this sample is uncertain.

Sample share makes this clonotype medium-sized. The chain carries TRBV6-5 and TRBJ2-5; the D is unclear. V was trimmed by 6 bases and J by 4 bases, leaving 6 bases between them. This CDR3 is built from 11 residues. The germline V gene has CDR1 MNHEY and CDR2 SVGAGI. The DNA for the CDR3 is TGTGCCAGCAGAACCGGAGAGACCCAGTACTTC. This translates into CASRTGETQYF.

For this clonotype: At one end, the junction sequence differs from germline, possibly due to a read error. The chain couples TRBV5-3 to TRBJ1-1; 7 positions match TRBD1. TRBV5-3 falls under the ORF class, with uncertain function. The CDR3 totals 18 residues. The CDR3 loop is CASSLLGLRDRVNTEAFF. CDR3 sequence (DNA): TGCGCCAGCAGCTTACTGGGCCTACGCGACAGGGTGAACACTGAAGCTTTCTTT.

By share, this clonotype counts as hyperexpanded. The rearrangement links TRBV12-3 or TRBV12-4 to TRBJ2-2, with D unresolved. CDR3 length: 12 amino acids. V was shortened by 5 bases and J by 7 bases, with 8 bases between the two germline ends. The CDR3 loop is CASSQYGGELFF. CDR3 bases: TGTGCCAGCAGTCAGTACGGCGGGGAGCTGTTTTTT.

This clonotype was seen only a few times. The chain recombines TRBV7-2 with TRBJ2-7, with 8 bases matching TRBD2. The CDR3 totals 14 residues. Per germline, CDR1 SGHTA and CDR2 FQGNSA. The junction had 9 bases not matched to a gene; V was cut back by 2 bases and J by 9 bases. The CDR3 sequence: CASSLRRGVDGQYF. In DNA, the CDR3 is TGTGCCAGCAGCTTAAGGCGGGGGGTCGACGGGCAGTACTTC.

This clonotype was detected many times. This chain connects TRBV5-5 to TRBJ1-5, with D possibly being TRBD1 (5 bases). This CDR3 has 14 residues. The V end lost 1 base, the J end lost 6 bases, and 11 bases lay between the germline ends. The V gene's germline CDR1 is SGHKS and CDR2 YYEKEE (reference sequence). The DNA of the CDR3 is TGTGCCAGCAGCTTGTCTGGGGACGGTCAGCCCCAGCATTTT. Translation gives CASSLSGDGQPQHF.

This clonotype is labeled as medium-sized (0.01 to 0.1%). The chain links TRBV19 to TRBJ2-5, with no clear D. The CDR3 consists of 13 residues. CDR1 and CDR2 from the germline V gene are LNHDA and SQIVND (reference sequence). V gave up 8 bases and J gave up 4 bases, with 14 bases separating them. CDR3 sequence (DNA): TGTGCCAGTGAAAGAAGAAAAGGAGAGACCCAGTACTTC. Translated, it gives CASERRKGETQYF.

As DNA, the CDR3 is TGCGCCAGCAGCCAAGAGGCAGGGTTTCGGACAGATACGCAGTATTTT. It is translated as CASSQEAGFRTDTQYF. The V and J genes are TRBV4-1 and TRBJ2-3; tentative D call: TRBD1 (5 bases). Trimming removed 0 bases from V and 3 bases from J, with 13 bases in between. The CDR3 has 16 residues. From germline, CDR1 is MGHRA and CDR2 YSYEKL.

This clonotype was picked up a small number of times. The V and J genes are TRBV30 and TRBJ1-1; no clear D. Germline V gene data show CDR1 as GTSNPN and CDR2 as SVGIG (reference sequence). The CDR3 loop spans 13 amino acids. Deletions cut 1 base from V and 7 bases from J, with 13 bases between. The CDR3 nucleotides are TGTGCCTGGAGTGGACGTCTGACCGATGAAGCTTTCTTT. It encodes CAWSGRLTDEAFF.

This clonotype came up a few times. V and J are TRBV20-1 and TRBJ2-3; D is possibly TRBD1 (5 bases). V was trimmed by 0 bases and J by 0 bases, leaving 10 bases between them. The CDR3 has 15 amino acids. Germline CDR1 reads DFQATT; CDR2 reads SNEGSKA (reference sequence). The CDR3 protein is CSARDGAESTDTQYF. CDR3 nucleotides: TGCAGTGCTAGAGATGGGGCAGAAAGCACAGATACGCAGTATTTT.

This clonotype is medium-sized. V usage is TRBV5-4 and J usage is TRBJ2-2; TRBD2 is a possible D gene (5 bases). V was trimmed by 3 bases and J by 3 bases, leaving 9 bases between them. Germline CDR1 reads SGHNT; CDR2 reads YYREEE (reference sequence). The CDR3 covers 14 residues. The CDR3 loop reads CASSSRTDTGELFF. DNA for the CDR3: TGTGCCAGCAGCTCCCGGACTGACACCGGGGAGCTGTTTTTT.

In this sample, this clonotype is medium-sized (0.01 to 0.1%). V gene TRBV30 combines with J gene TRBJ2-2; TRBD2 aligns across 13 bases. This CDR3 is 15 amino acids long. Germline V gene sequence: CDR1 GTSNPN, CDR2 SVGIG (reference sequence). Trimming cost V 4 bases and J 5 bases; bases outside gene matches: 4. The CDR3 protein is CAWIGLAGDTGELFF. CDR3 DNA: TGTGCCTGGATAGGACTAGCGGGGGATACCGGGGAGCTGTTTTTT.

This clonotype has at least ten counts. The J gene is TRBJ2-5, the V gene TRBV27; D not certain. The CDR3 loop spans 13 amino acids. In germline, CDR1 is MNHEY, CDR2 SMNVEV (reference sequence). The V end was cut by 5 bases, the J end by 5 bases, with 12 bases between. CDR3 coding DNA: TGTGCCAGCAGTGAAGATAGTTTCGAGACCCAGTACTTC. It specifies CASSEDSFETQYF.